This TCR beta chain comes out of a study of technical replicates of blood from a handful of donors. V dropped 10 bases and J dropped 14; count of bases not matched to a gene: 11. Looked up from germline, CDR1 is MRHNA and CDR2 is SNTAGT. The CDR3 has 12 residues. The protocol was immunoSEQ multiplex PCR, while the TCRdb copy is restricted to in-frame clones and leaves out a portion. The repertoire consists of 50,000 to 70,000 clones, with around 88% occurring once and the leading ten covering about 4.9%. This chain joins TRBV6-4 and TRBJ2-1; 10 positions agree with TRBD1. The TCR sequence derives from a human donor in good health. Some clones in this sample may be carry-over from other donors' samples. Sequenced material: PBMCs. CDR3 region: CATSGQGLTKFF. The DNA for the CDR3 is TGTGCCACCTCGGGACAGGGGTTAACTAAGTTCTTC.